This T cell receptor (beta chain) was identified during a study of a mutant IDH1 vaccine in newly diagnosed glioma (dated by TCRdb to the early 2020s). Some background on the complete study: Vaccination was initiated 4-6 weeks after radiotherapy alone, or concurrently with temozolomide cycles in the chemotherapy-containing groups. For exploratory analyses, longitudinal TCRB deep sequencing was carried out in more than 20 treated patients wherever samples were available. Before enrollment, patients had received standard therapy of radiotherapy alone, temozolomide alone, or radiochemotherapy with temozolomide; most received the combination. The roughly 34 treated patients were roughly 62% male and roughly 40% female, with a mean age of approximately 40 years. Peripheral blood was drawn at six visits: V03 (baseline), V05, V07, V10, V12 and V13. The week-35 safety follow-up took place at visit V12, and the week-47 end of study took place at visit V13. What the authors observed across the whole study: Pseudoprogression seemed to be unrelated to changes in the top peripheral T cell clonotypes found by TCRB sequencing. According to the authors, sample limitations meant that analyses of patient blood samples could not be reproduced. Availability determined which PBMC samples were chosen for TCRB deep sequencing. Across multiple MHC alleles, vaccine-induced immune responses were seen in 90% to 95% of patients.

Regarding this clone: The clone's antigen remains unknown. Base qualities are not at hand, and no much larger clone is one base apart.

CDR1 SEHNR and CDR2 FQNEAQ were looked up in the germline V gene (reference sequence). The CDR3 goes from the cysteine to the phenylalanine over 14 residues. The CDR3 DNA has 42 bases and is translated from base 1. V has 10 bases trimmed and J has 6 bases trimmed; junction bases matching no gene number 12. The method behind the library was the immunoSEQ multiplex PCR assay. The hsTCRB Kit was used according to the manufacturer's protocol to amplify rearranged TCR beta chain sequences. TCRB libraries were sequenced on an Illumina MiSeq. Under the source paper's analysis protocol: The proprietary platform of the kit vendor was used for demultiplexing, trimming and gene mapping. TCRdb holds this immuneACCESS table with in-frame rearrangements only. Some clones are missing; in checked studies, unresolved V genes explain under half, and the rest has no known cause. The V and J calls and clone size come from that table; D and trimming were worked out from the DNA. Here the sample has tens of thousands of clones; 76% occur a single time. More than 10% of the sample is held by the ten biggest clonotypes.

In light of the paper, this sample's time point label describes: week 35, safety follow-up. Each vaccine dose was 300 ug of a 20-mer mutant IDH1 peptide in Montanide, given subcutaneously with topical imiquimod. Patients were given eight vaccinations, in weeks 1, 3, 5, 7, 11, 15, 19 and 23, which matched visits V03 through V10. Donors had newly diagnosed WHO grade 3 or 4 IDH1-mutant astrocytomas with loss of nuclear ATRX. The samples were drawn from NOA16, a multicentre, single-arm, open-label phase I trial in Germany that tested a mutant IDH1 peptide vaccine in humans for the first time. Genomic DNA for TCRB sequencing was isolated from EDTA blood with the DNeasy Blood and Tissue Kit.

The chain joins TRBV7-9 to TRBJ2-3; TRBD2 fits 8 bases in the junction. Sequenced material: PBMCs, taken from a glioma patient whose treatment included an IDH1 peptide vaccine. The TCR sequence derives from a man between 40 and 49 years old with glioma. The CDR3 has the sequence CATDLGGAVDTQYF. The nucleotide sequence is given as TGTGCCACCGACCTCGGGGGGGCGGTGGATACGCAGTATTTT.